This TCR beta chain was documented in a study of regulatory T cells in long-lasting Graves disease. Through Arm-PCR of CDR3 regions and iRepertoire HTBI primers, TCR beta libraries were built. In TCRdb, the multiplex PCR reads were re-called with MiXCR into one record per CDR3 protein. Of some 470,000 distinct CDR3 sequences in the sample, about 22% are singletons; the top ten hold 7.1%. This clonotype was observed many times. Its antigen is as yet unknown. Study findings and constraints: Peripheral blood, not thyroid tissue, was the sole material studied. Persistent cases favored TRBV28, TRBJ1-2 and TRBJ2-5. The study found persistent patients shared more public clonotypes (approximately 2,700) than new patients (approximately 870).

The time point is: persistent/refractory GD, antithyroid drugs over 5 years with positive TRAb. PBMC-derived RNA was used for the TCR library. The CDR3 has 15 residues. Germline trimming cut 2 bases from V and 7 bases from J; bases unmatched to any gene: 7. This sequence joins TRBV12-3 or TRBV12-4 and TRBJ1-5; the match to TRBD1 covers 8 bases. Here the sequenced sample was peripheral blood mononuclear cells (PBMCs), taken when the disease was refractory, from a patient treated with antithyroid drugs. The clonotype originates from a female donor with Graves disease. The chain's CDR3 is CASSLLGQEDQPQHF. CDR3 coding DNA: TGTGCCAGCAGTTTATTGGGACAGGAGGACCAGCCCCAGCATTTT.